A single sample is the source of the 15 T cell receptor beta chains below, sequenced in a study of shared clonotypes between healthy human individuals. The assay was immunoSEQ multiplex PCR, and TCRdb's table has in-frame clones only and misses some. This sample carries under 1,100,000 clones, under 80% of them seen once, and the ten largest clones take approximately 1.5%. The specimen was memory CD4+ T cells sorted from blood. Subset here: CD45RA-negative fraction. The receptors derive from a man younger than 35 in good health.

The V and J genes are TRBV7-9 and TRBJ2-7; 8 bases fit TRBD2. With V trimmed by 8 bases and J by 3 bases, 18 bases remained unmatched. The CDR3 runs to 17 residues. Per the germline V gene, CDR1 is SEHNR and CDR2 is FQNEAQ (reference sequence). In DNA, the CDR3 is TGTGCCAGCGTGCGTGGGGCCCCAGCGGGGGACCTCTACGAGCAGTACTTC. Amino acids: CASVRGAPAGDLYEQYF.

This rearrangement joins TRBV30 to TRBJ1-1; 9 bases align to TRBD1. The CDR3 sequence is 14 residues long. V shed 7 bases, J shed 5 bases, and the junction held 11 bases outside the gene matches. Germline V CDR1 and CDR2: GTSNPN, SVGIG (reference sequence). CDR3 in amino acids: CAYGTGNKVTEAFF. The CDR3 bases are TGTGCCTATGGGACAGGGAACAAGGTGACTGAAGCTTTCTTT. The full variable domain, with the rest looked up from reference TRBV30 and TRBJ1-1, is SQTIHQWPATLVQPVGSPLSLECTVEGTSNPNLYWYRQAAGRGLQLLFYSVGIGQISSEVPQNLSASRPQDRQFILSSKKLLLSDSGFYLCAYGTGNKVTEAFFGQGTRLTVV.

The V gene is TRBV2, the J gene TRBJ2-7; tentative D call: TRBD2 (6 bases). This CDR3 has 15 amino acids. Germline CDR1 is SNHLY and CDR2 is FYNNEI. V lost 4 bases, J lost 2 bases, and 15 bases lay in between. This CDR3 reads CASSGESGGPYEQYF. Here the CDR3 DNA reads TGTGCCAGCAGTGGAGAGTCCGGGGGTCCCTACGAGCAGTACTTC. Full variable domain (outside the CDR3, taken from reference TRBV2 and TRBJ2-7): EPEVTQTPSHQVTQMGQEVILRCVPISNHLYFYWYRQILGQKVEFLVSFYNNEISEKSEIFDDQFSVERPDGSNFTLKIRSTKLEDSAMYFCASSGESGGPYEQYFGPGTRLTVT.

This chain connects TRBV7-9 to TRBJ1-3, with no clear D. The CDR3 is 13 amino acids. Germline CDR1 reads SEHNR; CDR2 reads FQNEAQ (reference sequence). V was shortened by 6 bases and J by 0 bases, with 6 bases between the two germline ends. In nucleotides, the CDR3 is TGTGCCAGCAGGGGCCTCTCTGGAAACACCATATATTTT. Amino acid sequence: CASRGLSGNTIYF.

In this sample, this clone turned up a few times. Other nucleotide sequences in the sample specify the same CDR3. J is TRBJ1-6 and V is TRBV7-3, with 7 bases fitting TRBD1. The CDR3 is 14 residues long. V lost 4 bases to trimming and J lost 7 bases; unmatched junction nucleotides: 4. Germline V CDR1 and CDR2: SGHTA, FQGTGA. This chain's CDR3 is CASSSGTENSPLHF. DNA for the CDR3: TGTGCCAGCAGCTCCGGGACAGAGAATTCACCCCTCCACTTT.

This chain uses TRBV11-2 with TRBJ2-1; D assignment may be TRBD1 or TRBD2 (5 bases each). This CDR3 region has 16 residues. CDR1 and CDR2 from the germline V gene are SGHAT and FQNNGV. V was shortened by 6 bases and J by 5 bases, with 20 bases between the two germline ends. The CDR3 DNA reads as TGTGCCAGCAGACTCCGGGACCTAGGGTTCAACAATGAGCAGTTCTTC. This codes for CASRLRDLGFNNEQFF.

This sequence joins TRBV7-8 and TRBJ2-3; D could derive from TRBD1 or TRBD2 (6 bases each). This CDR3 comprises 17 residues. V was trimmed by 2 bases and J by 5 bases, leaving 20 bases between them. Germline lookup yields CDR1 SGHVS and CDR2 FQNEAQ. This CDR3 is CASSLRSVGGMGDTQYF. DNA for the CDR3: TGTGCCAGCAGCTTACGGTCCGTCGGGGGCATGGGAGATACGCAGTATTTT. Combining the CDR3 with reference TRBV7-8 and TRBJ2-3 gives the whole variable domain GAGVSQSPRYKVAKRGQDVALRCDPISGHVSLFWYQQALGQGPEFLTYFQNEAQLDKSGLPSDRFFAERPEGSVSTLKIQRTQQEDSAVYLCASSLRSVGGMGDTQYFGPGTRLTVL.

This clone is a singleton in its sample. V usage is TRBV11-2 and J usage is TRBJ2-2; 15 bases align to TRBD2. There are 19 residues in the CDR3. V gave up 5 bases and J gave up 1 base; unmatched junction bases: 8. CDR1 and CDR2 from the germline V gene are SGHAT and FQNNGV. The DNA of the CDR3 is TGTGCCAGCAGCCATCCGGGACTAGCGGGAGGAAGGAACACCGGGGAGCTGTTTTTT. Protein product: CASSHPGLAGGRNTGELFF.

The chain couples TRBV5-4 to TRBJ2-5; D unclear. This CDR3 is 15 amino acids long. The germline V and J ends were trimmed by 4 bases and 2 bases, with 15 bases remaining between them. Germline assignment: CDR1 SGHNT and CDR2 YYREEE (reference sequence). The DNA of the CDR3 is TGTGCCAGCAGCCCCTCGGGCAGGATTCAAGAGACCCAGTACTTC. It specifies CASSPSGRIQETQYF. Looking up the rest from reference TRBV5-4 and TRBJ2-5 gives the full variable domain: ETGVTQSPTHLIKTRGQQVTLRCSSQSGHNTVSWYQQALGQGPQFIFQYYREEENGRGNFPPRFSGLQFPNYSSELNVNALELDDSALYLCASSPSGRIQETQYFGPGTRLLVL.

This chain connects TRBV11-3 to TRBJ2-7, with D perhaps matching TRBD2 (6 bases). V was shortened by 8 bases and J by 0 bases, with 14 bases between the two germline ends. In germline, CDR1 is SGHNT, CDR2 YENEEA. The CDR3 covers 14 residues. The CDR3 region is CASSLAGGSYEQYF. Written as DNA, the CDR3 is TGTGCCAGCTCCCTCGCCGGGGGCTCCTACGAGCAGTACTTC.

The chain recombines TRBV11-2 with TRBJ2-5, with D hard to call. The CDR3 extends over 13 amino acids. In germline, CDR1 is SGHAT, CDR2 FQNNGV. V was cut by 0 bases and J by 3 bases, with 5 bases left in between. The CDR3 bases are TGTGCCAGCAGCTTAGATCTAAAAGAGACCCAGTACTTC. Translated, it gives CASSLDLKETQYF.

V is TRBV2 and J is TRBJ2-7; TRBD2 might be the D (6 bases). The CDR3 is made up of 14 amino acids. Germline assignment: CDR1 SNHLY and CDR2 FYNNEI. Trimming took 6 bases from V and 5 from J, leaving 17 bases between them. The CDR3 nucleotides read TGTGCCAGCAGGCCCCGGGCGGGGCGGGACGAGCAGTACTTC. This translates into CASRPRAGRDEQYF.

The V gene is TRBV27, the J gene TRBJ1-2; no firm D call. The length of the CDR3 is 15 residues. V was shortened by 5 bases and J by 0 bases, with 13 bases between the two germline ends. Germline CDR1 is MNHEY and CDR2 is SMNVEV (reference sequence). For the CDR3, the DNA is TGTGCCAGCAGTAACCTCGGGTCTTCTAACTATGGCTACACCTTC. This translates into CASSNLGSSNYGYTF.

The rearrangement uses TRBV7-3 and TRBJ2-5, with D possibly being TRBD1 (5 bases). The J call may not be correct, given that the DNA end is closer to TRBJ2-7. This CDR3 has 13 amino acids. Per germline, CDR1 SGHTA and CDR2 FQGTGA. The CDR3 coding sequence is TGTGCCAGCAGCTCCGGACAAAACTACGAGCAGTACTTC. Its protein product is CASSSGQNYEQYF.

CDR3 DNA sequence: TGTGCCAGCAGCACCGGACTAGCGGGAGGGTGGGAGCAGTACTTC. It specifies CASSTGLAGGWEQYF. V and J are TRBV5-6 and TRBJ2-7; 15 bases fit TRBD2. Germline values: CDR1 SGHDT, CDR2 YYEEEE. The CDR3 is 15 amino acids. The V segment lost 4 bases and the J segment 7 bases; nucleotides outside the gene matches: 6.